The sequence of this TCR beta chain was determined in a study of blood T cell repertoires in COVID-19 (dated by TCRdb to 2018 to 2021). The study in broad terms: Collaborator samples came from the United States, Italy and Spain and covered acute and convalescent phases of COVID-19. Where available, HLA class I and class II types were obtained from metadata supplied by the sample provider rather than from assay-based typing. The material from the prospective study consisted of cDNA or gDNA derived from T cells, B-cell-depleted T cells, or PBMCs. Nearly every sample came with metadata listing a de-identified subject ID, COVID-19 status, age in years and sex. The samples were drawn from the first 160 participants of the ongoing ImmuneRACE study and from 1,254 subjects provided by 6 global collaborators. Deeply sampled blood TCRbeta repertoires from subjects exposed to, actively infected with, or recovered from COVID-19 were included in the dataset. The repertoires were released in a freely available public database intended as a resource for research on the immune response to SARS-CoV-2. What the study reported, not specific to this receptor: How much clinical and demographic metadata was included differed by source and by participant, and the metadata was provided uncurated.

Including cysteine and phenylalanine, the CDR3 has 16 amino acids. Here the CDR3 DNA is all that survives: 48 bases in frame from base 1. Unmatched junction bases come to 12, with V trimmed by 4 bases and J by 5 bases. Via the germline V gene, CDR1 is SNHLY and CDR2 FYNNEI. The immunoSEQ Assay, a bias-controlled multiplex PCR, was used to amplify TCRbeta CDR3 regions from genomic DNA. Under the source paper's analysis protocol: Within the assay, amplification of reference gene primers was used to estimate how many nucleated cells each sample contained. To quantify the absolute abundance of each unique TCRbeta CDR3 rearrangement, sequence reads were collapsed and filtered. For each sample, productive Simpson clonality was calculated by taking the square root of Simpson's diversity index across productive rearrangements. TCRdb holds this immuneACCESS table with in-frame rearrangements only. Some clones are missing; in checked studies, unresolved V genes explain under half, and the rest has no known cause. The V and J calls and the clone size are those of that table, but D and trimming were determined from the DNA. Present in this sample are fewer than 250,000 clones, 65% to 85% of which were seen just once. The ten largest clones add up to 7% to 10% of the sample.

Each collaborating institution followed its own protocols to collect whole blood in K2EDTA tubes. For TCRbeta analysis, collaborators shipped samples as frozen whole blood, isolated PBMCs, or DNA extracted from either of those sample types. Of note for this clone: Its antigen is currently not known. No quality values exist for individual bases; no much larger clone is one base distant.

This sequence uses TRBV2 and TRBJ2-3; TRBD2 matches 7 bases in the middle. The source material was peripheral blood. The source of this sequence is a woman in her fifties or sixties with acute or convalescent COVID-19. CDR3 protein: CASSGSLAGARDTQYF. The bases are TGTGCCAGCAGTGGATCCCTCGCGGGAGCACGAGATACGCAGTATTTT.